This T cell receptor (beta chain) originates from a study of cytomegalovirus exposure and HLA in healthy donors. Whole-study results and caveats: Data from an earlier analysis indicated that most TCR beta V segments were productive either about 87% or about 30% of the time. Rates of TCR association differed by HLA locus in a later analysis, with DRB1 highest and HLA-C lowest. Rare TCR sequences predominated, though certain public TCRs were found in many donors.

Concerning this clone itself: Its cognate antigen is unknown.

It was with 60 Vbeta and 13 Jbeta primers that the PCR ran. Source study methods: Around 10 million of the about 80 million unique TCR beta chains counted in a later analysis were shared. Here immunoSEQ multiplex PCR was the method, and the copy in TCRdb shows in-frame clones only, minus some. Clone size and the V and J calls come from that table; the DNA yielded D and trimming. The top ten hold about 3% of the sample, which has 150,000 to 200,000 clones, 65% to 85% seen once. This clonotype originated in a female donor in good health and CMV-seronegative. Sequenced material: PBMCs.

CDR3 protein: CASSSGTAYGYTF. CDR3 coding DNA: TGTGCCAGCAGCTCCGGGACAGCCTATGGCTACACCTTC. V is TRBV7-9 and J is TRBJ1-2, with TRBD1 matching 7 bases. The CDR3 is made up of 13 amino acids. Germline V gene lookup returns CDR1 SEHNR and CDR2 FQNEAQ (reference sequence). V gave up 4 bases and J gave up 4 bases; unmatched junction bases: 3.